Each of the 14 T cell receptor beta chains below was sequenced from the same sample in a study of beta chain features in type 1 diabetes. The entirety of the isolated RNA underwent reverse transcription, so expressed TCRB transcripts were sequenced. Assay used: immunoSEQ multiplex PCR; TCRdb lists only in-frame clones, some missing. The table lists roughly 42,000 clones, approximately 49% of them singletons. Sequences were obtained from stem cell memory CD4+ T cells from blood. Receptor source: a woman in her twenties or thirties in good health.

Of note for this clone: The sample contains more than one DNA sequence encoding this CDR3. The genes are TRBV30 and TRBJ1-5; D unclear. V was cut by 0 bases and J by 4 bases, with 7 bases left in between. Germline V CDR1 and CDR2: GTSNPN, SVGIG (reference sequence). The CDR3 sequence is 13 residues long. CDR3 coding DNA: TGTGCCTGGAGTGTACGAGGGAATCAGCCCCAGCATTTT. It encodes CAWSVRGNQPQHF.

This sequence joins TRBV5-1 and TRBJ2-2, with D possibly TRBD2 on 6 matching bases. The V gene lost 4 bases and the J gene lost 6 bases, with 16 bases spanning the gap. The CDR3 runs to 15 residues. Germline V gives CDR1 SGHRS, CDR2 YFSETQ. CDR3 protein: CASSPVTGGAGELFF. The CDR3 bases are TGCGCCAGCAGCCCCGTTACAGGAGGGGCCGGGGAGCTGTTTTTT.

This chain links TRBV5-1 with TRBJ1-5, with D possibly being TRBD1 (5 bases). V was cut by 1 base and J by 4 bases, with 15 bases left in between. CDR1 and CDR2 (germline): SGHRS, YFSETQ. The CDR3 has 16 amino acids. Here the CDR3 reads CASSLKGPEGNQPQHF. CDR3 nucleotide sequence: TGCGCCAGCAGCTTGAAGGGGCCCGAAGGGAATCAGCCCCAGCATTTT.

The chain has TRBV5-4 and TRBJ2-3, with 11 positions matching TRBD2. The CDR3 covers 17 residues. The germline V gene has CDR1 SGHNT and CDR2 YYREEE (reference sequence). The ends lost 4 bases at V and 2 bases at J; junction bases unmatched: 9. CDR3 residues: CASSPGGLAGTTDTQYF. The CDR3 coding sequence is TGTGCCAGCAGCCCCGGAGGACTAGCGGGTACCACAGATACGCAGTATTTT.

The chain combines TRBV5-1 with TRBJ2-5; a possible D gene is TRBD1 (5 bases). Per the germline V gene, CDR1 is SGHRS and CDR2 is YFSETQ. This CDR3 contains 15 residues. Trimming removed 1 base from V and 5 bases from J, with 15 bases in between. CDR3 protein: CASSLIGRRGETQYF. CDR3 sequence (DNA): TGCGCCAGCAGCTTGATCGGCAGAAGGGGTGAGACCCAGTACTTC. Combining the CDR3 with reference TRBV5-1 and TRBJ2-5 gives the whole variable domain KAGVTQTPRYLIKTRGQQVTLSCSPISGHRSVSWYQQTPGQGLQFLFEYFSETQRNKGNFPGRFSGRQFSNSRSEMNVSTLELGDSALYLCASSLIGRRGETQYFGPGTRLLVL.

This rearrangement joins TRBV6-1 to TRBJ1-1; 8 bases agree with TRBD1. Germline CDR1 reads MNHNS; CDR2 reads SASEGT. Trimming took 4 bases from V and 2 from J; bases not matched to a gene: 6. This CDR3 has 15 amino acids. CDR3 in amino acids: CASSVGQGGNTEAFF. DNA of the CDR3: TGTGCCAGCAGTGTTGGACAGGGAGGCAACACTGAAGCTTTCTTT.

This clone has just a few counts. The gene calls are TRBV7-2 and TRBJ2-1; TRBD1 matches 8 bases. The CDR3 has 15 residues. Germline loops: CDR1 SGHTA, CDR2 FQGNSA. V was clipped by 5 bases and J by 5 bases; unmatched bases: 8. In nucleotides, the CDR3 is TGTGCCAGCAGCCGCGACAGGGGAAGGCACAATGAGCAGTTCTTC. Amino acid sequence: CASSRDRGRHNEQFF.

This clone was counted only a few times. The V call is TRBV28, the J call TRBJ2-7; TRBD2 aligns across 7 bases. The germline V gene has CDR1 MDHEN and CDR2 SYDVKM. Germline trimming cut 7 bases from V and 6 bases from J; bases unmatched to any gene: 6. This CDR3 spans 12 amino acids. CDR3 sequence (DNA): TGTGCCAGCACAGCGGGAAAGGGCGAGCAGTACTTC. Encoded protein: CASTAGKGEQYF.

V and J are TRBV7-9 and TRBJ2-3; perhaps TRBD2 as D (7 bases). Germline V gene lookup returns CDR1 SEHNR and CDR2 FQNEAQ (reference sequence). CDR3 length: 14 amino acids. Between the trimmed V and J ends, which lost 2 bases and 4 bases, there was a span of 10 bases. For the CDR3, the DNA is TGTGCCAGCAGCTTATGGGGGGGGCCAGATACGCAGTATTTT. Its protein is CASSLWGGPDTQYF.

The rearrangement uses TRBV30 and TRBJ1-2, with D tentatively TRBD1 (6 bases). CDR3 length: 15 residues. The germline CDR1 and CDR2 sequences are GTSNPN and SVGIG (reference sequence). Between the trimmed V and J ends, which lost 0 bases and 8 bases, there was a span of 19 bases. The DNA of the CDR3 is TGTGCCTGGAGTGTACAGATCGGGGGGGCGGGAGGCTACACCTTC. Encoded protein: CAWSVQIGGAGGYTF.

The CDR3 nucleotides are TGTGCCAGCAGCTTAGGACAGCACCAAGAGACCCAGTACTTC. Protein: CASSLGQHQETQYF. The gene calls are TRBV7-2 and TRBJ2-5; possibly TRBD1 for D (5 bases). Germline CDR1 reads SGHTA; CDR2 reads FQGNSA. The CDR3 is made up of 14 amino acids. V was pared by 1 base and J by 0 bases, with 6 bases between.

The chain joins TRBV5-1 to TRBJ1-1; D possibly corresponds to TRBD1 (5 bases). The germline V and J ends were trimmed by 3 bases and 0 bases, with 12 bases remaining between them. Germline V CDR1 and CDR2: SGHRS, YFSETQ. There are 15 residues in the CDR3. The CDR3 here is CASSSGTIMNTEAFF. The CDR3 DNA is TGCGCCAGCAGCTCCGGGACTATAATGAACACTGAAGCTTTCTTT.

This chain joins TRBV18 and TRBJ1-5, with D uncertain. This CDR3 has 15 residues. V was trimmed by 5 bases and J by 1 base, leaving 12 bases between them. CDR1 and CDR2 (germline): KGHSH, LQKENI. CDR3 residues: CASSGTSASNQPQHF. CDR3 coding DNA: TGTGCCAGCTCAGGTACTAGCGCAAGCAATCAGCCCCAGCATTTT.

In DNA form, the CDR3 reads TGCGCCAGCAGCCTAGGGACTAGCGGGAGCTCCTACGAGCAGTACTTC. It codes for CASSLGTSGSSYEQYF. The genes are TRBV4-3 and TRBJ2-7; 14 positions agree with TRBD2. The germline gives CDR1 LGHNA, CDR2 YSLEER. The CDR3 is made up of 16 amino acids. After removal of 4 bases from V and 0 bases from J, the junction contained 2 bases not matched to a gene.